This TCR beta chain was identified during a study of shared clonotypes between healthy human individuals. Overall study findings and caveats: Naive subsets generally had larger estimated richness than memory subsets. Lower generation probabilities were found for non-shared clonotypes than for those shared by all four donors.

Caucasian adults residing in Nashville, Tennessee made up all the donors. V lost 4 bases and J 4 bases, leaving 4 bases between the germline ends. CDR1 and CDR2 (germline): ENHRY, SYGVKD. CDR3 length equals 11 residues. This table comes from immunoSEQ multiplex PCR, and its TCRdb copy is limited to in-frame clones, with some not included. The top ten clones hold approximately 0.13% of a sample with a few million clones, nearly 97% of them seen once. With regard to this clone: What it binds is unknown. The sample carries other DNA sequences with the same CDR3.

What was sequenced was naive CD4+ T cells sorted from blood. The subset was: CD45RA+ positively selected. The V and J genes are TRBV10-3 and TRBJ1-1; D gene ambiguous. The sequence was obtained from a man aged 18-30 years in good health. The CDR3 DNA follows: TGTGCCATCAGTGGAGGCACTGAAGCTTTCTTT. This gives the protein CAISGGTEAFF.